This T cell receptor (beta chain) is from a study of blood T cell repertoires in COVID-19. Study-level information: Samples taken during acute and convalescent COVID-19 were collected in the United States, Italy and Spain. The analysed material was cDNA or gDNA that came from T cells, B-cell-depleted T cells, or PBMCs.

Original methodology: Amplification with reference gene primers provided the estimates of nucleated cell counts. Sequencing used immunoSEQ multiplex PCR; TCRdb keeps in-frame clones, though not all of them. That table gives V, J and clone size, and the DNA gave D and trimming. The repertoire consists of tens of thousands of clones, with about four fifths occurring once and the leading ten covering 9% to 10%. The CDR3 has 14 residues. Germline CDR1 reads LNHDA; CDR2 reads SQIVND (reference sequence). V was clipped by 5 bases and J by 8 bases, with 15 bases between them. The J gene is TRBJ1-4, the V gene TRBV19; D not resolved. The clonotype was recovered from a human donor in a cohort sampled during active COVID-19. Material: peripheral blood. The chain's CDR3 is CASSLRRTGEKLFF. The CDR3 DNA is TGTGCCAGTAGTCTAAGGAGGACGGGGGAAAAACTGTTTTTT.